This T cell receptor beta chain was recovered during a study of T cells in Graves' hyperthyroidism and ophthalmopathy. The study's findings and limits: A model of 13 V-J features distinguished ophthalmopathy from stable hyperthyroidism. Most thyroid clonotypes expanded above 0.001 appeared in blood too.

The CDR3 regions of TCR beta were amplified from RNA transcripts. The HTBI primer set served for first-round RT-PCR of the TCR CDR3. TCRdb called the multiplex PCR reads again in MiXCR, with one record for every CDR3 protein. Among fewer than 650,000 distinct CDR3 sequences listed, around 15% were seen once. Researchers defined stable Graves' hyperthyroidism as no ophthalmopathy progression within 18 months. Patients were excluded for uncontrolled infection, other autoimmune disease, pregnancy or lactation. This clonotype was found many times. What it binds is not known. V dropped 3 bases and J dropped 3 bases, with 12 bases sitting between them. The V gene's germline CDR1 is SEHNR and CDR2 FQNEAQ (reference sequence). The CDR3 consists of 14 residues.

The source is a woman aged 40 to 50 with Graves' hyperthyroidism. The gene calls are TRBV7-9 and TRBJ2-7, with D possibly matching TRBD1 (6 bases). Specimen: blood. The CDR3 loop reads CASSFPGHRYEQYF. The CDR3 DNA follows: TGTGCCAGCAGCTTTCCGGGACACCGCTACGAGCAGTACTTC.